The sequence of this T cell receptor beta chain was determined in a study of OX40 agonist ivuxolimab in advanced cancers. There are 13 residues in the CDR3. CDR1 is SGHTA, CDR2 FQGTGA, per germline. Some clones are missing from TCRdb's copy, which holds only in-frame ones; the method was immunoSEQ multiplex PCR. The sample records around 15,000 clones, 86% being singletons. The receptor was isolated from an adult with an advanced solid tumor such as melanoma, head and neck, liver or kidney cancer. Sequenced material: CD4+ or CD8+ T cells sorted from blood, taken in a trial of the OX40 agonist ivuxolimab. The gene calls are TRBV7-3 and TRBJ2-5; TRBD1 is a possible D gene (6 bases). The end of the DNA aligns better with TRBJ2-7, so the J call may be wrong. In DNA form, the CDR3 reads TGTGCCAGCAGCTTAACGTACAGGGACGAGCAGTACTTC. Protein sequence: CASSLTYRDEQYF.